The 19 T cell receptor beta chains below were found in one sample sequenced in a study of OX40 agonist ivuxolimab in advanced cancers. This table comes from immunoSEQ multiplex PCR, and its TCRdb copy is limited to in-frame clones, with some not included. The sample lists roughly 65,000 clones; around four fifths were seen once. The sequencing here drew on CD4+ or CD8+ T cells sorted from blood, taken in a trial of the OX40 agonist ivuxolimab. The receptor set was obtained from an adult with an advanced solid tumor such as melanoma, head and neck, liver or kidney cancer.

V gene TRBV4-3 combines with J gene TRBJ2-3; D gene unclear. There are 15 residues in the CDR3. V was trimmed by 1 base and J by 1 base, leaving 9 bases between them. Looked up from germline, CDR1 is LGHNA and CDR2 is YSLEER. The CDR3: CASSQGTAGTDTQYF. The CDR3 nucleotides read TGCGCCAGCAGCCAAGGGACCGCGGGCACAGATACGCAGTATTTT.

CDR3 nucleotide sequence: TGTGCCACCAGGCCGGGACACGCATACTCTGGAAACACCATATATTTT. Protein: CATRPGHAYSGNTIYF. This chain links TRBV15 with TRBJ1-3; a weak D match, TRBD1 (6 bases). In germline, CDR1 is LNHNV, CDR2 YYDKDF (reference sequence). CDR3 length: 16 amino acids. The germline V and J ends were trimmed by 6 bases and 0 bases, with 15 bases remaining between them. The whole variable domain, filled in from reference TRBV15 and TRBJ1-3, reads DAMVIQNPRYQVTQFGKPVTLSCSQTLNHNVMYWYQQKSSQAPKLLFHYYDKDFNNEADTPDNFQSRRPNTSFCFLDIRSPGLGDTAMYLCATRPGHAYSGNTIYFGEGSWLTVV.

The rearrangement joins TRBV11-3 to TRBJ2-1; 7 positions agree with TRBD2. CDR1 is SGHNT, CDR2 YENEEA, per germline. The CDR3 spans 16 residues. Trimming at V came to 4 bases and at J to 2 bases, leaving 8 bases not matched to a gene. The CDR3 is CASSSRRGRAYNEQFF. The CDR3 DNA is TGTGCCAGCAGCTCCCGCCGGGGGAGGGCCTACAATGAGCAGTTCTTC.

The chain uses TRBV7-2 and TRBJ1-1; D is unresolved. The CDR3 loop spans 13 amino acids. The germline V and J ends were trimmed by 5 bases and 7 bases, with 14 bases remaining between them. Per the germline V gene, CDR1 is SGHTA and CDR2 is FQGNSA. The CDR3 protein is CASSIPGRGEAFF. The DNA for the CDR3 is TGTGCCAGCAGCATCCCCGGACGGGGTGAAGCTTTCTTT.

Written as DNA, the CDR3 is TGTGCCAGCAGCTCCCGTCCCGGGACTGGCTTCACAGATACGCAGTATTTT. Amino acids: CASSSRPGTGFTDTQYF. The rearrangement joins TRBV7-6 to TRBJ2-3; a weak D match, TRBD2 (6 bases). Germline V lookup: CDR1 SGHVS, CDR2 FNYEAQ. V was shortened by 4 bases and J by 2 bases, with 19 bases between the two germline ends. CDR3 size: 17 residues.

Details on this clone: The junction and the germline gene differ at one end; a read error may be behind it. The chain combines TRBV15 with TRBJ2-5; TRBD2 might be the D (6 bases). This CDR3 is built from 14 residues. Germline V gene data show CDR1 as LNHNV and CDR2 as YYDKDF (reference sequence). The CDR3 nucleotides are TGTGCCACCAGGAGAGGAGGGAACCAAGAGACCCAGTACTTC. This translates into CATRRGGNQETQYF.

This clone was observed a single time. The chain couples TRBV5-1 to TRBJ2-7; 11 bases are a match to TRBD2. The CDR3 length is 16 residues. The junction had 11 bases not matched to a gene; V was cut back by 4 bases and J by 5 bases. Germline V gene lookup returns CDR1 SGHRS and CDR2 YFSETQ. The CDR3 here is CASSVGLAEPFNEQYF. DNA for the CDR3: TGCGCCAGCAGCGTGGGACTAGCGGAGCCTTTCAACGAGCAGTACTTC.

The DNA for the CDR3 is TGCGCCAGCAGCTTGAGGACAGGGGTGACCGGGGAGCTGTTTTTT. Amino acid sequence: CASSLRTGVTGELFF. V usage is TRBV5-1 and J usage is TRBJ2-2, with TRBD1 matching 9 bases. Germline CDR1 is SGHRS and CDR2 is YFSETQ. The CDR3 loop spans 15 amino acids. The J segment lost 5 bases and the V segment lost 1 base, leaving 3 bases of the junction unmatched.

The chain couples TRBV5-6 to TRBJ1-2; 10 nucleotides align to TRBD1. The CDR3 is 14 amino acids. The J segment lost 3 bases and the V segment lost 3 bases, leaving 2 bases of the junction unmatched. Germline V gene sequence: CDR1 SGHDT, CDR2 YYEEEE. CDR3 nucleotides: TGTGCCAGCAGCTCGACAGGGGGCTACTATGGCTACACCTTC. Translated, it gives CASSSTGGYYGYTF.

The J gene is TRBJ2-1, the V gene TRBV7-3; D gene unclear. Germline-derived CDR1 and CDR2 are SGHTA and FQGTGA. CDR3 length equals 13 residues. V lost 5 bases and J 9 bases, leaving 14 bases between the germline ends. The CDR3 sequence is CASSPGLDGEQFF. The CDR3 DNA reads TGTGCCAGCAGCCCAGGCTTGGACGGTGAGCAGTTCTTC.

This chain connects TRBV6-1 to TRBJ2-7; the D gene is possibly TRBD1 (5 bases). CDR3 size: 15 residues. From germline, CDR1 is MNHNS and CDR2 SASEGT. With 3 bases removed from V and 2 bases from J, the gap between germline ends came to 14 bases. CDR3 protein: CASSESGHPPYEQYF. DNA for the CDR3: TGTGCCAGCAGTGAGAGTGGACACCCACCCTACGAGCAGTACTTC.

The chain employs TRBV10-3 and TRBJ1-1; D unclear. The CDR3 totals 12 residues. With 6 bases removed from V and 5 bases from J, the gap between germline ends came to 10 bases. Germline V lookup: CDR1 ENHRY, CDR2 SYGVKD. For the CDR3, the DNA is TGTGCCATCAGGACATGGGATACTGAAGCTTTCTTT. It specifies CAIRTWDTEAFF.

This sequence joins TRBV9 and TRBJ1-3; D remains ambiguous. The CDR3 spans 16 residues. CDR1 is SGDLS, CDR2 YYNGEE, per germline. Trimming stripped 3 bases from V and 1 base from J, with 14 bases between. CDR3 in DNA: TGTGCCAGCAGCGACTACGGCAGAGGGTCTGGAAACACCATATATTTT. Translated: CASSDYGRGSGNTIYF.

In this sample, this clone turned up a few times. The DNA is left out, because the CDR3 cannot be placed on it with certainty; the CDR3 is given as TCRdb lists it. CDR3 region: CASTLLAQGARTEAFF. This chain uses TRBV5-6 with TRBJ1-1; the table's TRBD1 call for D was not verified on the DNA. The length of the CDR3 is 16 amino acids, counting both ends. In germline, CDR1 is SGHDT, CDR2 YYEEEE.

DNA of the CDR3: TGTGCCAGCAGCTTAATTAGGACTCCCAGGGGGGAGCTGTTTTTT. Translated, it gives CASSLIRTPRGELFF. The rearrangement uses TRBV7-2 and TRBJ2-2, with D tentatively TRBD2 (5 bases). In germline, CDR1 is SGHTA, CDR2 FQGNSA. The CDR3 is 15 residues long. Trimming stripped 2 bases from V and 8 bases from J, with 15 bases between.

V and J are TRBV7-9 and TRBJ2-5; D is uncertain. The CDR3 spans 15 residues. The ends were cut back, 5 bases at V and 4 bases at J, with 17 bases in the middle. CDR1 and CDR2 (germline): SEHNR, FQNEAQ (reference sequence). CDR3 amino acids: CASSPRQAVGETQYF. The CDR3 DNA reads as TGTGCCAGCAGCCCGCGGCAGGCCGTAGGAGAGACCCAGTACTTC. Variable domain in full (rest from reference TRBV7-9 and TRBJ2-5): DTGVSQNPRHKITKRGQNVTFRCDPISEHNRLYWYRQTLGQGPEFLTYFQNEAQLEKSRLLSDRFSAERPKGSFSTLEIQRTEQGDSAMYLCASSPRQAVGETQYFGPGTRLLVL.

This rearrangement joins TRBV28 to TRBJ1-2; D perhaps matches TRBD1 (6 bases). This CDR3 is 14 amino acids long. Trimming cost V 3 bases and J 2 bases, with 10 bases left between them. Germline V lookup: CDR1 MDHEN, CDR2 SYDVKM. The CDR3 is CASSLVRGNYGYTF. CDR3 DNA sequence: TGTGCCAGCAGTTTGGTCAGGGGCAACTATGGCTACACCTTC.

The chain is built from TRBV7-3 and TRBJ1-1; D unresolved. Looked up from germline, CDR1 is SGHTA and CDR2 is FQGTGA. The CDR3 spans 14 residues. Trimming took off 5 bases at V and 1 base at J, with 11 bases between the two ends. The CDR3 loop is CASSPLPGNTEAFF. The CDR3 DNA follows: TGTGCCAGCAGCCCCCTTCCAGGGAACACTGAAGCTTTCTTT.

A few counts support this clone. The V call is TRBV28, the J call TRBJ1-1; D remains ambiguous. The CDR3 covers 14 residues. The germline CDR1 and CDR2 sequences are MDHEN and SYDVKM. V lost 6 bases to trimming and J lost 11 bases, with 22 bases between them. Here the CDR3 reads CASSSRSGVRNAFF. CDR3 in DNA: TGTGCCAGCAGCTCAAGGTCCGGGGTGCGGAACGCTTTCTTT.